A selection of T cell receptor beta chains follows, all from one sample in a study of blood T cell repertoires in COVID-19. Here immunoSEQ multiplex PCR was the method, and the copy in TCRdb shows in-frame clones only, minus some. The sample carries tens of thousands of clones, roughly 86% recorded once. The sample taken for sequencing was peripheral blood. The receptor set was obtained from a human donor in a cohort sampled during active COVID-19. Each CDR3 is given with its conserved first and last residue. Fields, in order: J gene, V gene, CDR3 protein.

J gene: TRBJ2-1
V gene: TRBV11-2
CDR3 protein: CASSSTPPGTSGRFRQFF

J gene: TRBJ1-2
V gene: TRBV7-9
CDR3 protein: CASSLDAGGPDGYTF

J gene: TRBJ1-1
V gene: TRBV5-6
CDR3 protein: CASSLLSLNTEAFF

J gene: TRBJ1-3
V gene: TRBV12-3/TRBV12-4
CDR3 protein: CASSFRNTIYF

J gene: TRBJ2-7
V gene: TRBV11-3
CDR3 protein: CASSSFSDTYEQYF

J gene: TRBJ2-1
V gene: TRBV19
CDR3 protein: CASTATATYNEQFF

J gene: TRBJ2-6
V gene: TRBV18
CDR3 protein: CASSMVARNSGANVLTF

J gene: TRBJ1-6
V gene: TRBV2
CDR3 protein: CASSGRQLDNSPLHF

J gene: TRBJ2-7
V gene: TRBV28
CDR3 protein: CASSLYGPKTYEQYF

J gene: TRBJ1-2
V gene: TRBV4-2
CDR3 protein: CASSQRRVSQDGYTF

J gene: TRBJ2-2
V gene: TRBV6-2/TRBV6-3
CDR3 protein: CASSYGGVNTGELFF

J gene: TRBJ2-7
V gene: TRBV28
CDR3 protein: CASRTFPDKYEQYF

J gene: TRBJ1-5
V gene: TRBV6-6
CDR3 protein: CASSLSGGGQPQHF

J gene: TRBJ2-7
V gene: TRBV6-6
CDR3 protein: CASSYLRVREQYF

J gene: TRBJ1-1
V gene: TRBV15
CDR3 protein: CATSRPDGRGTEAFF

J gene: TRBJ2-3
V gene: TRBV4-1
CDR3 protein: CASSQLRLAGTTDTQYF